This is a list of T cell receptor beta chains from one sample in a study of blood T cell repertoires in COVID-19. Sequencing was performed with immunoSEQ multiplex PCR; in TCRdb, only in-frame clones are kept and a portion is missing. The table includes 70,000 to 95,000 clones, approximately 89% detected once. The sample was peripheral blood. These receptors originate from a woman older than 75 with active COVID-19. CDR3s include the opening cysteine and the closing phenylalanine or tryptophan. The D gene is left open where the match is weak. Clone size is given for some rows only: seen once, a few or many times, or a class if the clone is expanded.

v_call	d_call	j_call	clone_size	cdr3_aa	cdr3_nt
TRBV3-1/TRBV3-2	.	TRBJ2-7	.	CASSQGRWQSGEQYF	TGTGCCAGCAGCCAAGGGAGGTGGCAATCGGGCGAGCAGTACTTC
TRBV7-9	TRBD2	TRBJ2-1	.	CASSPPGGIEQFF	TGTGCCAGCAGCCCGCCGGGGGGGATTGAGCAGTTCTTC
TRBV4-3	TRBD2	TRBJ2-7	.	CASSQDSGRAYEQYF	TGCGCCAGCAGCCAAGATAGCGGGAGGGCCTACGAGCAGTACTTC
TRBV25-1	.	TRBJ1-2	.	CASISSDLPVGGYTF	TGTGCCAGCATCTCCTCGGACTTGCCGGTTGGTGGCTACACCTTC
TRBV18	.	TRBJ2-1	.	CASSPLGGEKQFF	TGTGCCAGCTCACCACTCGGGGGAGAAAAGCAGTTCTTC
TRBV4-2	TRBD1	TRBJ1-2	.	CASSQGGQITNYGYTF	TGTGCCAGCAGCCAGGGGGGACAGATTACTAACTATGGCTACACCTTC
TRBV5-1	TRBD1	TRBJ2-2	.	CASSLGDRDTGELFF	TGCGCCAGCAGCTTGGGGGACAGGGACACCGGGGAGCTGTTTTTT
TRBV4-2	TRBD2	TRBJ2-3	few	CASSYRSGGGTSGRTDTQYF	TGTGCCAGCAGCTACCGGTCCGGGGGGGGGACTAGCGGGAGGACAGATACGCAGTATTTT
TRBV9	TRBD2	TRBJ2-5	.	CASSESGRYQETQYF	TGTGCCAGCAGCGAGAGCGGGAGGTACCAAGAGACCCAGTACTTC
TRBV11-3	.	TRBJ2-3	.	CASSPLRGTDTQYF	TGTGCCTCCAGCCCCCTCCGAGGTACAGATACGCAGTATTTT
TRBV2	.	TRBJ1-3	once	CASNQIPYGNTIYF	TGTGCCAGCAATCAAATACCCTACGGAAACACCATATATTTT
TRBV28	TRBD1	TRBJ1-2	once	CASSSGGRGQSDKGTGYTF	TGTGCCAGCAGTTCAGGAGGCAGGGGGCAGTCCGATAAAGGGACTGGCTACACCTTC
TRBV28	TRBD1	TRBJ1-2	.	CASSLKQGARYGYTF	TGTGCCAGCAGTTTAAAGCAGGGGGCGCGGTATGGCTACACCTTC
TRBV7-8	.	TRBJ2-2	.	CASSLGGRANTGELFF	TGTGCCAGCAGCCTGGGAGGCAGGGCGAACACCGGGGAGCTGTTTTTT
TRBV4-3	TRBD2	TRBJ2-2	medium-sized	CASSQGVSGVNTGELFF	TGCGCCAGCAGCCAAGGGGTTAGCGGGGTTAACACCGGGGAGCTGTTTTTT
TRBV10-1	TRBD1	TRBJ1-2	.	CASRLFDRAYGYTF	TGCGCCAGCAGGCTTTTCGACAGGGCCTATGGCTACACCTTC
TRBV4-3	.	TRBJ2-2	.	CASSQEGGIGELFF	TGCGCCAGCAGCCAAGAGGGGGGTATCGGGGAGCTGTTTTTT
TRBV7-9	.	TRBJ2-1	.	CASSTRTKYNEQFF	TGTGCCAGCAGCACCAGGACTAAATACAATGAGCAGTTCTTC
TRBV29-1	TRBD1	TRBJ1-1	.	CSARTGGSMNTEAFF	TGCAGCGCCCGGACAGGGGGCAGCATGAACACTGAAGCTTTCTTT
TRBV28	TRBD1	TRBJ2-2	.	CASKGAGTGPTGELFF	TGTGCCAGCAAAGGGGCCGGGACAGGACCCACCGGGGAGCTGTTTTTT
TRBV3-1/TRBV3-2	.	TRBJ1-5	few	CASSPRQNWHF	TGTGCCAGCAGCCCTAGACAGAATTGGCATTTT
TRBV7-2	TRBD2	TRBJ2-3	.	CASSLVAGPGQYF	TGTGCCAGCAGCTTAGTAGCGGGGCCTGGGCAGTATTTT
TRBV6-5	TRBD2	TRBJ2-7	.	CASRRYETSASHEYF	TGTGCCAGCAGGAGGTACGAGACTAGCGCTTCACATGAGTACTTC
TRBV11-2	.	TRBJ2-2	.	CASSLTGTNTGELFF	TGTGCCAGCAGCTTGACGGGGACGAACACCGGGGAGCTGTTTTTT
TRBV4-1	TRBD1	TRBJ2-3	.	CASSQDRGQVTDTQYF	TGCGCCAGCAGCCAAGATAGGGGACAGGTCACAGATACGCAGTATTTT
TRBV30	TRBD2	TRBJ2-7	.	CAWSRGSGPYEQYF	TGTGCCTGGAGTAGGGGTAGCGGGCCCTACGAGCAGTACTTC
TRBV14	TRBD2	TRBJ2-3	once	CASSLLAGGTDTQYF	TGTGCCAGCAGCCTCCTAGCGGGAGGTACAGATACGCAGTATTTT
TRBV7-2	.	TRBJ1-1	.	CASSLASSGGAFF	TGTGCCAGCAGCTTAGCTTCGTCGGGAGGAGCTTTCTTT
TRBV4-3	.	TRBJ1-3	.	CASSQIGAGNTIYF	TGCGCCAGCAGCCAGATAGGGGCTGGTAACACCATATATTTT
TRBV18	TRBD2	TRBJ2-3	.	CASSPTSGRDTQYF	TGTGCCAGCTCACCGACTAGCGGGAGGGATACGCAGTATTTT
TRBV7-2	TRBD2	TRBJ2-3	.	CASSAASGTDTQYF	TGTGCCAGCAGCGCCGCTAGCGGGACAGATACGCAGTATTTT
TRBV6-2/TRBV6-3	.	TRBJ2-7	once	CASSPPGSYEQYF	TGTGCCAGCAGCCCTCCGGGCTCCTACGAGCAGTACTTC
TRBV3-1/TRBV3-2	.	TRBJ1-2	.	CASSQEIGHYGYTF	TGTGCCAGCAGCCAAGAGATAGGACATTATGGCTACACCTTC